Listed below are T cell receptor beta chains from one sample, sequenced in a study of blood T cell repertoires in COVID-19. Clones were sequenced by immunoSEQ multiplex PCR, and TCRdb holds only the in-frame ones, with some missing. Of hundreds of thousands of clones listed, around 91% are singletons. The specimen sequenced was PBMCs or T cells enriched from blood (not recorded which). These receptor sequences come from a middle-aged woman who had recovered from COVID-19. CDR3s include the opening cysteine and the closing phenylalanine or tryptophan. The D gene is left open where the match is weak. Some rows have no size entry. The others give once, few or many, or a class for an expanded clone.

>TRBJ2-2|.|17|TRBV4-3|.
TGCGCCAGCAGCCGTAACCGGCCCGGGGGGAACACCGGGGAGCTGTTTTTT
CASSRNRPGGNTGELFF
>TRBJ2-2|TRBD2|16|TRBV7-2|.
TGTGCCAGCAGCTCTACTAGCGGGAGAGGAACCGGGGAGCTGTTTTTT
CASSSTSGRGTGELFF
>TRBJ1-4|.|13|TRBV7-9|.
TGTGCCAGCAGCTTAGAACTAGAAGAAAAACTGTTTTTT
CASSLELEEKLFF
>TRBJ1-4|.|14|TRBV7-9|once
TGTGCCAGCAGCTTAGTAGCCAGGGATGAAAAACTGTTTTTT
CASSLVARDEKLFF
>TRBJ2-5|TRBD2|15|TRBV7-2|.
TGTGCCAGCAGCTTCTTGAGCGGGGAGGGAGAGACCCAGTACTTC
CASSFLSGEGETQYF
>TRBJ2-2|.|12|TRBV29-1|few
TGCAGCGCACAGGGTAGATACGGGGAGCTGTTTTTT
CSAQGRYGELFF
>TRBJ2-7|.|14|TRBV6-5|.
TGTGCCAGCAGTTACGAGGTCGGCACCTACGAGCAGTACTTC
CASSYEVGTYEQYF
>TRBJ2-3|TRBD1|16|TRBV5-6|few
TGTGCCAGCAGCATCAGACAGGGGGAACTCACAGATACGCAGTATTTT
CASSIRQGELTDTQYF
>TRBJ2-2|.|14|TRBV9|.
TGTGCCAGCAGCGTGGAGCCGAACACCGGGGAGCTGTTTTTT
CASSVEPNTGELFF
>TRBJ2-6|.|18|TRBV9|.
TGTGCCAGCAGCGTAGTCGGGGGACCCGTCTCTGGGGCCAACGTCCTGACTTTC
CASSVVGGPVSGANVLTF
>TRBJ2-7|TRBD2|16|TRBV27|.
TGTGCCAGCAGTTTCGTCGGTAGCGGGCCGCCCTACGAGCAGTACTTC
CASSFVGSGPPYEQYF
>TRBJ2-7|.|14|TRBV2|.
TGTGCCAGCAGTGCGGCGGGACGGACCTACGAGCAGTACTTC
CASSAAGRTYEQYF
>TRBJ2-5|TRBD2|16|TRBV9|.
TGTGCCAGCAGCGTAGAGGCAGCGGGGGGGCAAGAGACCCAGTACTTC
CASSVEAAGGQETQYF
>TRBJ1-6|.|15|TRBV21-1|.
TGTGCCAGCAGCACGAGACAGGGGCGAAATTCACCCCTCCACTTT
CASSTRQGRNSPLHF
>TRBJ2-5|.|11|TRBV2|.
TGTGCCAGCAGCGACCCCGGGGCAGGGGACTTC
CASSDPGAGDF
>TRBJ1-1|.|13|TRBV11-3|.
TGTGCCAGCAGTAAGGGCAGGGGTGCCGAAGCTTTCTTT
CASSKGRGAEAFF
>TRBJ2-5|.|15|TRBV9|.
TGTGCCAGCAGCGTCGTGGGGACAACACAAGAGACCCAGTACTTC
CASSVVGTTQETQYF
>TRBJ1-6|TRBD1|12|TRBV5-1|.
TGCGCCAGCAGCCCGGACAGGCCTCCCCTCCACTTT
CASSPDRPPLHF
>TRBJ2-5|.|13|TRBV11-2|once
TGTGCCAGCAGCACTGGACAGCAAGAGACCCAGTACTTC
CASSTGQQETQYF
>TRBJ2-5|TRBD2|16|TRBV4-3|.
TGCGCCAGCAGCCAAGAATTAGCGGGAGGAGGAGAGACCCAGTACTTC
CASSQELAGGGETQYF
>TRBJ2-7|.|15|TRBV5-1|.
TGCGCCAGCAGCGATGTTGTACAGATCTCCTACGAGCAGTACTTC
CASSDVVQISYEQYF
>TRBJ2-1|TRBD2|14|TRBV30|.
TGTGCCTGGAGTGAGGTTAGCGGGGACGGAGAGCAGTTCTTC
CAWSEVSGDGEQFF
>TRBJ2-7|.|13|TRBV29-1|.
TGCAGCGTTTTGGGAGCGTCTCTCTACGAGCAGTACTTC
CSVLGASLYEQYF
>TRBJ2-1|.|16|TRBV28|.
TGTGCCAGCAGTTTTTTGTTCCGAGGGACCTACAATGAGCAGTTCTTC
CASSFLFRGTYNEQFF
>TRBJ2-5|.|13|TRBV29-1|.
TGCAGCGTTCTTTCGGGATTGGAAGAGACCCAGTACTTC
CSVLSGLEETQYF
>TRBJ2-5|.|13|TRBV12-3/TRBV12-4|.
TGTGCCAGCAGTTCAGGCGAGTGGGAGACCCAGTACTTC
CASSSGEWETQYF
>TRBJ2-7|.|13|TRBV28|.
TGTGCCAGCAGTTTATCCGTTCCCTACGAGCAGTACTTC
CASSLSVPYEQYF
>TRBJ1-6|.|15|TRBV6-5|many
TGTGCCAGCACAACCGTGGGCCTCTATAATTCACCCCTCCACTTT
CASTTVGLYNSPLHF
>TRBJ1-3|.|13|TRBV2|.
TGTGCCAGCAGTGAACAGGGCCAAAACACCATATATTTT
CASSEQGQNTIYF
>TRBJ2-3|.|16|TRBV7-6|.
TGTGCCAGCAGCTTAGGGGGGGGCCCAAGCACAGATACGCAGTATTTT
CASSLGGGPSTDTQYF
>TRBJ1-2|.|14|TRBV4-3|.
TGCGCCAGCAGCCAAGATGTCCCAGTTCAAGGCTACACCTTC
CASSQDVPVQGYTF
>TRBJ2-5|.|14|TRBV2|.
TGTGCCAGCAAACAGATTAGCGCCCAAGAGACCCAGTACTTC
CASKQISAQETQYF
>TRBJ1-6|.|17|TRBV25-1|.
TGTGCCAGCAGTATTGCGACGGACATCTCCTATAATTCACCCCTCCACTTT
CASSIATDISYNSPLHF
>TRBJ1-6|.|16|TRBV7-3|.
TGTGCCAGCAGCCGGGACGGGGGGAGTCGTAATTCACCCCTCCACTTT
CASSRDGGSRNSPLHF
>TRBJ2-7|.|13|TRBV2|once
TGTGCCAGCAGTGAAGGCAGGTTTAACGAGCAGTACTTC
CASSEGRFNEQYF
>TRBJ1-1|TRBD1|15|TRBV25-1|.
TGTGCCAGCAGTGATCCAGGGGGCCCTAACACTGAAGCTTTCTTT
CASSDPGGPNTEAFF
>TRBJ2-2|.|13|TRBV6-5|once
TGTGCCACCGCCAGGGGCGGCACCGGGGAGCTGTTTTTT
CATARGGTGELFF
>TRBJ2-7|.|11|TRBV10-3|.
TGTGCCATCAGTGAAAAGCACGAGCAGTACTTC
CAISEKHEQYF
>TRBJ2-3|.|17|TRBV18|.
TGTGCCAGCTCACCTCTAGGTTCGGGGGTTGGCACAGATACGCAGTATTTT
CASSPLGSGVGTDTQYF
>TRBJ2-1|.|14|TRBV5-6|.
TGTGCCAGCAGCTTGGGGCCGGGGGAAAATGAGCAGTTCTTC
CASSLGPGENEQFF
>TRBJ2-5|TRBD1|14|TRBV27|.
TGTGCCAGCACCGGACAGGGGGTCGGAGAGACCCAGTACTTC
CASTGQGVGETQYF
>TRBJ1-2|.|13|TRBV6-5|.
TGTGCCACCCTTCAGCGGGGAGGGCATGGCTACACCTTC
CATLQRGGHGYTF
>TRBJ2-1|TRBD1|15|TRBV5-4|few
TGTGCCAGCAGCGCCGGGACAGGGTGGAACAATGAGCAGTTCTTC
CASSAGTGWNNEQFF
>TRBJ2-5|TRBD1|13|TRBV24-1|.
TGTGCCACCAGTGAACAGCTCGGGACAGCTCAGTACTTC
CATSEQLGTAQYF